These 7 T cell receptor beta chains share one sample of origin, sequenced in a study of blood T cell repertoires in COVID-19. Profiling relied on immunoSEQ multiplex PCR, and the TCRdb table lists in-frame clones only, not all of them. Among roughly 100,000 clones listed, less than 95% were seen once. The sample taken for sequencing was peripheral blood. Receptors originate from a man aged 45-60 years with acute or convalescent COVID-19.

The rearrangement links TRBV4-1 to TRBJ2-5, with 8 bases fitting TRBD2. V shed 6 bases and J 2 bases; nucleotides not matched to a gene: 2. This CDR3 comprises 13 residues. The germline V gene has CDR1 MGHRA and CDR2 YSYEKL. CDR3 residues: CASSRGGQETQYF. The DNA for the CDR3 is TGCGCCAGCAGTCGGGGGGGGCAAGAGACCCAGTACTTC.

The chain employs TRBV7-6 and TRBJ2-1; D ambiguous. V shed 8 bases and J shed 0 bases, with 8 bases lying between them. The CDR3 extends over 13 amino acids. Germline V gene data show CDR1 as SGHVS and CDR2 as FNYEAQ. CDR3 residues: CASAPGSYNEQFF. CDR3 in DNA: TGTGCCAGCGCCCCGGGCTCCTACAATGAGCAGTTCTTC.

The V call is TRBV25-1, the J call TRBJ1-6, with 9 bases aligning to TRBD1. With V trimmed by 6 bases and J by 7 bases, 4 bases remained unmatched. The germline V gene has CDR1 MGHDK and CDR2 SYGVNS. The CDR3 is 14 amino acids. CDR3 amino acids: CASRQGASNSPLHF. The CDR3 nucleotides are TGTGCCAGCAGACAGGGGGCTTCCAATTCACCCCTCCACTTT.

The V and J genes are TRBV19 and TRBJ1-6, with D unresolved. Germline V lookup: CDR1 LNHDA, CDR2 SQIVND (reference sequence). V shed 6 bases and J shed 8 bases, with 11 bases lying between them. There are 13 residues in the CDR3. CDR3 protein: CASSQATYSPLHF. In DNA form, the CDR3 reads TGTGCCAGTAGCCAGGCAACTTATTCACCCCTCCACTTT.

The V call is TRBV18, the J call TRBJ2-7, with TRBD2 identical over 10 bases. With 6 bases clipped from V and 2 bases from J, the junction kept 10 bases outside the gene matches. Germline CDR1 and CDR2: KGHSH and LQKENI. The CDR3 is 16 amino acids. CDR3 residues: CASSRSVSGRAYEQYF. CDR3 in DNA: TGTGCCAGCTCCCGGTCGGTCAGCGGGAGGGCCTACGAGCAGTACTTC.

The CDR3: CASSSSGSYEQYF. Written as DNA, the CDR3 is TGTGCCAGCAGCTCGAGCGGCTCCTACGAGCAGTACTTC. V and J are TRBV11-2 and TRBJ2-7, with a possible D match to TRBD2 (5 bases). The CDR3 has 13 amino acids. V was shortened by 4 bases and J by 0 bases, with 7 bases between the two germline ends. From germline, CDR1 is SGHAT and CDR2 FQNNGV.

By share, this clone counts as medium-sized. The V gene is TRBV5-4, the J gene TRBJ2-5, with TRBD2 identical over 7 bases. CDR1 is SGHNT, CDR2 YYREEE, per germline (reference sequence). CDR3 length: 15 amino acids. Losses at the gene ends were 1 base for V and 1 base for J; bases not matched to a gene: 4. In nucleotides, the CDR3 is TGTGCCAGCAGCTTGAACGGGAGGACCCAAGAGACCCAGTACTTC. Translated: CASSLNGRTQETQYF.